The 7 T cell receptor beta chains in this list originate from one sample, sequenced in a study of T cell clonotyping in hematopoietic cell transplantation. Generated by immunoSEQ multiplex PCR, the TCRdb table keeps only in-frame clones and is missing some. The sample consists of roughly 11,000 clones, roughly 89% of them appearing once. Sequenced material: peripheral blood mononuclear cells. The source of these receptors is a human donor who either received an allogeneic hematopoietic cell transplant for a myeloid malignancy or was a related donor (not recorded which). Some clones in this sample may be carry-over from other donors' samples.

The J gene is TRBJ1-3, the V gene TRBV2, with D hard to call. The V gene lost 6 bases and the J gene lost 1 base, with 4 bases spanning the gap. The CDR3 is 12 residues long. CDR1 is SNHLY, CDR2 FYNNEI, per germline. CDR3 protein: CASRGSGNTIYF. CDR3 sequence (DNA): TGTGCCAGCAGGGGTTCTGGAAACACCATATATTTT.

The chain couples TRBV30 to TRBJ1-2; no reliable D call. This CDR3 spans 14 amino acids. V was cut by 0 bases and J by 8 bases, with 16 bases left in between. Germline CDR1 reads GTSNPN; CDR2 reads SVGIG (reference sequence). The CDR3 sequence: CAWSVRGSPRGYTF. DNA for the CDR3: TGTGCCTGGAGTGTACGGGGTTCCCCGCGCGGCTACACCTTC.

The rearrangement links TRBV7-3 to TRBJ2-3; unclear D gene. V lost 4 bases to trimming and J lost 6 bases, with 11 bases between them. There are 13 residues in the CDR3. Germline V gene lookup returns CDR1 SGHTA and CDR2 FQGTGA. The CDR3 reads CASSSFVGDTQYF. CDR3 nucleotides: TGTGCCAGCAGCTCATTCGTTGGGGATACGCAGTATTTT.

J is TRBJ2-5 and V is TRBV2; D is unclear. This CDR3 is built from 11 residues. CDR1 and CDR2 (germline): SNHLY, FYNNEI. V was trimmed by 2 bases and J by 10 bases, leaving 8 bases between them. The CDR3 reads CASSETYDQYF. The CDR3 DNA sequence: TGTGCCAGCAGTGAAACGTACGACCAGTACTTC.

The CDR3 region is CASSLDIIPNTGELFF. The CDR3 DNA sequence: TGTGCCAGCAGCTTAGATATCATCCCGAACACCGGGGAGCTGTTTTTT. The V call is TRBV11-2, the J call TRBJ2-2, with D unclear. With 0 bases removed from V and 0 bases from J, the gap between germline ends came to 8 bases. The CDR3 length is 16 residues. Germline CDR1 SGHAT, CDR2 FQNNGV.

The chain combines TRBV18 with TRBJ2-1, with a weak D call TRBD2 (5 bases). Germline V gene sequence: CDR1 KGHSH, CDR2 LQKENI. There are 13 residues in the CDR3. V lost 5 bases and J lost 9, with 14 bases in between. The CDR3 sequence: CASSSKRELEQFF. The CDR3 nucleotides are TGTGCCAGCTCATCAAAGAGGGAGCTTGAGCAGTTCTTC.

The V and J genes are TRBV19 and TRBJ2-3; D not certain. Trimming removed 5 bases from V and 4 bases from J, with 13 bases in between. Looked up from germline, CDR1 is LNHDA and CDR2 is SQIVND (reference sequence). This CDR3 region has 14 residues. CDR3 in amino acids: CASSPGSWADTQYF. DNA for the CDR3: TGTGCCAGTAGTCCAGGTAGTTGGGCAGATACGCAGTATTTT.